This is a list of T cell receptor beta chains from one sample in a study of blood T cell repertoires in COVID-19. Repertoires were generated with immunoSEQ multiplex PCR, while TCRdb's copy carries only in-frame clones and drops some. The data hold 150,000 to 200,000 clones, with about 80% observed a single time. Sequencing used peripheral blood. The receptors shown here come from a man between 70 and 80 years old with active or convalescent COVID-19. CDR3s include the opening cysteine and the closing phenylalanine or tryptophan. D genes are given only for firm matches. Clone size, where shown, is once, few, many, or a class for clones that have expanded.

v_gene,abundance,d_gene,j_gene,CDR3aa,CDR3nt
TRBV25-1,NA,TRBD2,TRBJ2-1,CASQMTSGVGHEQFF,TGTGCCAGCCAAATGACTAGCGGGGTTGGTCATGAGCAGTTCTTC
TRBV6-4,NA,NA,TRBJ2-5,CASSDSRRGLRETQYF,TGTGCCAGCAGTGACTCCCGGCGGGGGCTGAGGGAGACCCAGTACTTC
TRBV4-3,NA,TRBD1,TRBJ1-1,CASSRGQGESTEAFF,TGCGCCAGCAGCCGCGGACAGGGGGAGAGCACTGAAGCTTTCTTT
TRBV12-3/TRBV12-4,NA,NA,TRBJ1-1,CASSYAGTEAFF,TGTGCCAGCAGTTATGCGGGCACTGAAGCTTTCTTT
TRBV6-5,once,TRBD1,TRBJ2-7,CASTPGQGNYEQYF,TGTGCCAGCACCCCGGGACAGGGGAATTACGAGCAGTACTTC
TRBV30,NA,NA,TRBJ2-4,CAWSYGGKNIQYF,TGTGCCTGGAGTTACGGAGGGAAAAACATTCAGTACTTC
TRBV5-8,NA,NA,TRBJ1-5,CASTGVERSNQPQHF,TGTGCCAGCACGGGGGTTGAGAGAAGCAATCAGCCCCAGCATTTT
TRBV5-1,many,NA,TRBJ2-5,CASSMPWTVDETQYF,TGCGCCAGCAGCATGCCGTGGACAGTCGACGAGACCCAGTACTTC
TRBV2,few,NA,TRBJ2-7,CASRGLSYEQYF,TGTGCCAGCAGGGGACTGTCCTACGAGCAGTACTTC
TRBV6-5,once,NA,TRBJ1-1,CASSYGHLNTEAFF,TGTGCCAGCAGTTATGGACACTTGAACACTGAAGCTTTCTTT
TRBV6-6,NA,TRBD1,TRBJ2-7,CASFTGGSEQYF,TGTGCCAGCTTCACAGGGGGGTCCGAGCAGTACTTC
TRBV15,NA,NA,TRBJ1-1,CATSRTMNTEAFF,TGTGCCACCAGCAGAACTATGAACACTGAAGCTTTCTTT
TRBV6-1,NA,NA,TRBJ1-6,CASSDQQYNSPLHF,TGTGCCAGCAGTGATCAACAATATAATTCACCCCTCCACTTT
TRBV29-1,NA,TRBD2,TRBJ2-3,CSVNIGTSGRTDTQYF,TGCAGCGTCAATATCGGGACTAGCGGTCGCACAGATACGCAGTATTTT
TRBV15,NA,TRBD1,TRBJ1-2,CATSRDAGTGYYGYTF,TGTGCCACCAGCAGAGATGCAGGGACAGGGTATTATGGCTACACCTTC
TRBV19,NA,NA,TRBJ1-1,CATENGGGSTEAFF,TGTGCCACAGAAAATGGGGGGGGAAGCACTGAAGCTTTCTTT
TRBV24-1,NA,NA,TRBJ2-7,CATSDLQDYEQYF,TGTGCCACCAGTGATTTGCAGGACTACGAGCAGTACTTC
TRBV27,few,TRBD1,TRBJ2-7,CASSLYAGRQGIGEQYF,TGTGCCAGCAGTTTATATGCCGGGCGACAGGGAATCGGCGAGCAGTACTTC
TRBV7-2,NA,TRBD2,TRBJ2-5,CASSLGLAGETQYF,TGTGCCAGCAGCCTGGGACTAGCGGGGGAGACCCAGTACTTC
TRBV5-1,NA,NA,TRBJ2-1,CASSLAGGLNEQFF,TGCGCCAGCAGCTTGGCCGGGGGACTGAATGAGCAGTTCTTC
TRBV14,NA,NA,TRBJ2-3,CASSSQTVADTDTQYF,TGTGCCAGCAGCTCCCAGACAGTGGCCGATACAGATACGCAGTATTTT
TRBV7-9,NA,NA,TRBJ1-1,CASSLIKSSQNTEAFF,TGTGCCAGCAGCTTAATAAAATCCAGTCAGAACACTGAAGCTTTCTTT
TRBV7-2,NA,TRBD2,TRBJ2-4,CASSPTGGIAKNIQYF,TGTGCCAGCAGCCCGACGGGGGGGATAGCCAAAAACATTCAGTACTTC
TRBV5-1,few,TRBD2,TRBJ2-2,CASSFSGVNTGELFF,TGCGCCAGCAGCTTTAGCGGGGTTAACACCGGGGAGCTGTTTTTT
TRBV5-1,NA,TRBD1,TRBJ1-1,CASATGTGITEAFF,TGCGCCAGCGCGACAGGGACAGGGATCACTGAAGCTTTCTTT
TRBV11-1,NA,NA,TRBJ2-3,CASSFMAGTDTQYF,TGTGCCAGCAGCTTCATGGCTGGCACAGATACGCAGTATTTT
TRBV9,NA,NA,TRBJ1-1,CASSVVSGNTEAFF,TGTGCCAGCAGCGTAGTATCAGGGAACACTGAAGCTTTCTTT
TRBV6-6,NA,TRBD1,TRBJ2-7,CASRETGTGIYEQYF,TGTGCCAGCAGAGAAACCGGGACAGGGATTTACGAGCAGTACTTC
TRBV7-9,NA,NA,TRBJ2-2,CASSLGSHSNTGELFF,TGTGCCAGCAGCTTAGGCAGTCATTCGAACACCGGGGAGCTGTTTTTT
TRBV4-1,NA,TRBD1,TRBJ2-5,CASSPRTGGSQETQYF,TGTGCCAGCAGCCCCAGGACAGGGGGTTCCCAAGAGACCCAGTACTTC
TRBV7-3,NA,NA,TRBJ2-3,CASSLTSQSDTQYF,TGTGCCAGCAGCTTAACCTCACAGTCAGATACGCAGTATTTT
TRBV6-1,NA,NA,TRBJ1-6,CASSEAPRQALHF,TGTGCCAGCAGTGAAGCCCCCCGGCAGGCCCTCCACTTT
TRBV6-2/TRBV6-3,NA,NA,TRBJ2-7,CASSYSWTSEQYF,TGTGCCAGCAGTTACTCTTGGACTTCCGAGCAGTACTTC
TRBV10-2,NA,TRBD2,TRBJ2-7,CASSDGIAGGPKQYF,TGCGCCAGCAGTGATGGGATAGCGGGAGGGCCGAAGCAGTACTTC
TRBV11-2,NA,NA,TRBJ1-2,CASSTQAAYVYGYTF,TGTGCCAGCAGCACACAGGCGGCTTATGTGTATGGCTACACCTTC
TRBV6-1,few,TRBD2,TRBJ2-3,CASSQGTSGVTDTQYF,TGTGCCAGCAGTCAAGGGACTAGCGGGGTCACAGATACGCAGTATTTT
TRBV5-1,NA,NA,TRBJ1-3,CASSPNPQAISGNTIYF,TGCGCCAGCAGCCCCAACCCACAGGCGATCTCTGGAAACACCATATATTTT
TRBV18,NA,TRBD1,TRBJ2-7,CASSLQGDYEQYF,TGTGCCAGCTCACTACAGGGGGACTACGAGCAGTACTTC
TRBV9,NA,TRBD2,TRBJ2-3,CASSPLGLAGGSTDTQYF,TGTGCCAGCAGCCCCTTGGGACTAGCGGGGGGAAGCACAGATACGCAGTATTTT
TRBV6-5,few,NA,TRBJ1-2,CASSYSSQRYGYTF,TGTGCCAGCAGTTACTCGAGTCAGCGCTATGGCTACACCTTC
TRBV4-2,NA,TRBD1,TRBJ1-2,CASSQEVGQGAFDGYTF,TGTGCCAGCAGCCAAGAGGTAGGACAGGGGGCATTTGATGGCTACACCTTC